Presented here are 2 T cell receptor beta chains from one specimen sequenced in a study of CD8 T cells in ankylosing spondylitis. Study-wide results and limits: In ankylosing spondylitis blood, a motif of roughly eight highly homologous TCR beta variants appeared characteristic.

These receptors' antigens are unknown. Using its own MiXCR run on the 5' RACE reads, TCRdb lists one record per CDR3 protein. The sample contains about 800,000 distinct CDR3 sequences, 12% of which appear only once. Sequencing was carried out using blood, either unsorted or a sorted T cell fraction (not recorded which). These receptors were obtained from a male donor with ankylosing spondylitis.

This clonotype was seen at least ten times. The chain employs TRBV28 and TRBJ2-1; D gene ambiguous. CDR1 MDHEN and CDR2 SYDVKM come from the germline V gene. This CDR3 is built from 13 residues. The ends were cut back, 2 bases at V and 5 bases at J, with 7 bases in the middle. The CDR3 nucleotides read TGTGCCAGCAGTTTACGATCGGACAATGAGCAGTTCTTC. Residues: CASSLRSDNEQFF.

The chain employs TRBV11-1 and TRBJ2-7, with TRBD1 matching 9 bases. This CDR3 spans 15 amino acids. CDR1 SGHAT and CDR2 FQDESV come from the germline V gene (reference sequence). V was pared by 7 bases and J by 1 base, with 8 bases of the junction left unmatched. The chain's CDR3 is CASTTTGTGSYEQYF. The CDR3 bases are TGTGCCAGCACGACAACCGGGACAGGGTCCTACGAGCAGTACTTC.